This TCR beta chain was sequenced in a study of shared clonotypes between healthy human individuals. Study results and limitations: An anticipated effect of sequencing depth on clonotype sharing among donors was recognized.

CD4+ cell separation produced CD45RA+ naive and CD45RA-negative memory subsets. Clones were read by immunoSEQ multiplex PCR, and TCRdb kept only the in-frame ones, dropping some. The repertoire has about a million clones, 70% to 80% of them found once; the top ten carry about 1.5%. On this clone: Its matching antigen is unknown.

Sequences were obtained from memory CD4+ T cells sorted from blood. Sample subset: CD45RA-negative fraction. The sequence was collected from a man aged 18 to 30 in good health.

The CDR3 DNA reads TGTGCCATCAGTGAAGGGACAGGGGTCGAGACCCAGTACTTC. Its protein product is CAISEGTGVETQYF. The J gene is TRBJ2-5, the V gene TRBV10-3, with TRBD1 matching 10 bases. CDR3 size: 14 residues. Germline-derived CDR1 and CDR2 are ENHRY and SYGVKD. Trimming removed 3 bases from V and 5 bases from J; junction bases left unmatched: 3.